There are a few counts of the clone carrying this TCR beta chain. TCRdb re-called the 5' RACE reads through MiXCR, storing one row per CDR3 protein. Of around 320,000 distinct CDR3 sequences listed, roughly a fifth are singletons. The data are from a study of T-cell memory formation after mild COVID-19. For the study at large: The TCR clusters were mostly specific to one donor.

The V end was cut by 3 bases, the J end by 1 base, with 10 bases between. The CDR3 loop spans 14 amino acids. CDR1 is LNHNV and CDR2 is YYDKDF in the germline V gene (reference sequence). This TCR was sampled from a man between 18 and 29 years old who had mild COVID-19 (a few samples of this study predate the infection). Cell type and time point are not known. This chain links TRBV15 with TRBJ2-7, with D tentatively TRBD1 (5 bases). Material: PBMCs or a T cell subset sorted from them (not recorded which). The CDR3 sequence is CATSRAGSSYEQYF. The DNA of the CDR3 is TGTGCCACCAGCAGGGCAGGGTCGTCCTACGAGCAGTACTTC.